One and the same sample provided the 28 T cell receptor beta chains below, sequenced in a study of blood T cell repertoires in COVID-19. The repertoire was sequenced with immunoSEQ multiplex PCR; TCRdb's copy has only in-frame clones and lacks some. Seen here are under 15,000 clones, 84% observed once, and the top ten hold more than 25%. The sample was peripheral blood. These receptor sequences come from a man aged 45-65 years with active COVID-19.

This chain uses TRBV6-5 with TRBJ2-3, with TRBD2 matching over 12 bases. The junction had 5 bases not matched to a gene; V was cut back by 6 bases and J by 4 bases. The CDR3 sequence is 15 residues long. The V gene's germline CDR1 is MNHEY and CDR2 SVGAGI. CDR3 residues: CASSLLAGGADTQYF. Written as DNA, the CDR3 is TGTGCCAGCAGCCTACTAGCGGGAGGAGCAGATACGCAGTATTTT.

The chain combines TRBV6-5 with TRBJ2-7, with 8 bases identical to TRBD2. V trimming: 6 bases; J trimming: 7 bases; junction bases outside the gene matches: 11. Per the germline V gene, CDR1 is MNHEY and CDR2 is SVGAGI. The length of the CDR3 is 14 residues. CDR3 in amino acids: CASSGGLGVREQYF. CDR3 sequence (DNA): TGTGCCAGCAGCGGGGGACTAGGAGTGAGGGAGCAGTACTTC.

The chain combines TRBV7-9 with TRBJ2-1; 11 positions match TRBD2. CDR1 and CDR2 (germline): SEHNR, FQNEAQ (reference sequence). This CDR3 has 15 residues. The V gene end was trimmed by 3 bases and the J gene end by 4 bases; junction bases not matched to a gene: 2. The CDR3 loop is CASSFTSGGYNEQFF. CDR3 nucleotide sequence: TGTGCCAGCAGCTTCACTAGCGGGGGATACAATGAGCAGTTCTTC. Based on the CDR3 plus reference TRBV7-9 and TRBJ2-1, the full variable domain is DTGVSQNPRHKITKRGQNVTFRCDPISEHNRLYWYRQTLGQGPEFLTYFQNEAQLEKSRLLSDRFSAERPKGSFSTLEIQRTEQGDSAMYLCASSFTSGGYNEQFFGPGTRLTVL.

The chain is built from TRBV15 and TRBJ2-5, with D possibly being TRBD2 (5 bases). The CDR3 length is 17 residues. Germline V gene lookup returns CDR1 LNHNV and CDR2 YYDKDF (reference sequence). Trimming stripped 0 bases from V and 1 base from J, with 15 bases between. CDR3 DNA: TGTGCCACCAGCAGAGAGGGCCTAGCATCGGGCCAAGAGACCCAGTACTTC. This codes for CATSREGLASGQETQYF.

This rearrangement joins TRBV19 to TRBJ2-7, with D perhaps matching TRBD1 (5 bases). There are 13 residues in the CDR3. Germline V lookup: CDR1 LNHDA, CDR2 SQIVND (reference sequence). Between the trimmed V and J ends, which lost 7 bases and 3 bases, there was a span of 13 bases. CDR3 sequence (DNA): TGTGCCAGTATGGGGCTGGAGAACTACGAGCAGTACTTC. It translates to CASMGLENYEQYF.

This clone appeared a few times. The gene calls are TRBV15 and TRBJ1-3; 7 bases map to TRBD1. CDR1 and CDR2 (germline): LNHNV, YYDKDF (reference sequence). This CDR3 region has 15 residues. After removal of 3 bases from V and 4 bases from J, the junction contained 6 bases not matched to a gene. The CDR3 region has the DNA TGTGCCACCAGCAGCCAACAGGGGCAGGGAAACACCATATATTTT. Its translation is CATSSQQGQGNTIYF.

The CDR3 DNA reads as TGTGCCAGCAGTTTTGGGGGGATCTACGAGCAGTACTTC. The encoded protein is CASSFGGIYEQYF. This sequence joins TRBV12-3 or TRBV12-4 and TRBJ2-7, with D possibly being TRBD2 (6 bases). Trimming removed 3 bases at V and 3 bases at J, with 9 bases between. This CDR3 region has 13 residues.

This rearrangement joins TRBV19 to TRBJ2-7, with D maybe TRBD1 (6 bases). This CDR3 has 14 amino acids. V lost 3 bases, J lost 1 base, and 10 bases lay in between. Germline V CDR1 and CDR2: LNHDA, SQIVND (reference sequence). The CDR3 DNA is TGTGCCAGTAGTATCGCAGGGGAGTCCTACGAGCAGTACTTC. Translation: CASSIAGESYEQYF. Based on the CDR3 plus reference TRBV19 and TRBJ2-7, the full variable domain is DGGITQSPKYLFRKEGQNVTLSCEQNLNHDAMYWYRQDPGQGLRLIYYSQIVNDFQKGDIAEGYSVSREKKESFPLTVTSAQKNPTAFYLCASSIAGESYEQYFGPGTRLTVT.

The rearrangement uses TRBV5-8 and TRBJ2-5; 8 bases agree with TRBD1. The V segment lost 4 bases and the J segment 4 bases; nucleotides outside the gene matches: 9. The CDR3 sequence is 15 residues long. Germline CDR1 is SGHTS and CDR2 is YDEGEE. CDR3 sequence (DNA): TGTGCCAGCAGCGGAGGACAGGGTTTGGGAGAGACCCAGTACTTC. It specifies CASSGGQGLGETQYF. Together with reference TRBV5-8 and TRBJ2-5, the CDR3 gives the full variable domain: EAGVTQSPTHLIKTRGQQATLRCSPISGHTSVYWYQQALGLGLQFLLWYDEGEERNRGNFPPRFSGRQFPNYSSELNVNALELEDSALYLCASSGGQGLGETQYFGPGTRLLVL.

CDR3 protein: CASSLGAIRRDSFRGYTF. The CDR3 bases are TGTGCCAGCAGCTTAGGCGCTATTAGACGGGACAGCTTCCGAGGCTACACCTTC. This rearrangement joins TRBV7-6 to TRBJ1-2; 7 nucleotides agree with TRBD1. This CDR3 has 18 residues. Germline CDR1 and CDR2: SGHVS and FNYEAQ. The trim removed 1 base at V and 8 bases at J, leaving 19 bases unmatched.

V and J are TRBV2 and TRBJ1-5; 7 bases match TRBD1. Germline loops: CDR1 SNHLY, CDR2 FYNNEI. The CDR3 length is 16 residues. V shed 4 bases, J shed 3 bases, and the junction held 9 bases outside the gene matches. CDR3 sequence: CASSGGRDRPNQPQHF. The CDR3, as DNA: TGTGCCAGCAGTGGCGGGCGGGACAGACCCAATCAGCCCCAGCATTTT.

The gene calls are TRBV28 and TRBJ2-2; 8 nucleotides match TRBD2. Germline values: CDR1 MDHEN, CDR2 SYDVKM. The V segment lost 3 bases and the J segment 8 bases; nucleotides outside the gene matches: 5. This CDR3 has 14 amino acids. The CDR3 reads CASSFRLAGGELFF. The CDR3 coding sequence is TGTGCCAGCAGTTTTCGTTTAGCGGGAGGGGAGCTGTTTTTT.

The V and J genes are TRBV29-1 and TRBJ2-7; tentative D call: TRBD1 (7 bases). This CDR3 comprises 12 residues. V was cut by 7 bases and J by 4 bases, with 14 bases left in between. Germline assignment: CDR1 SQVTM and CDR2 ANQGSEA. The CDR3 protein is CSAEGAGYEQYF. CDR3 DNA: TGCAGCGCCGAGGGGGCGGGATACGAGCAGTACTTC.

The rearrangement links TRBV7-9 to TRBJ2-5; perhaps TRBD2 as D (5 bases). The CDR3 totals 17 residues. The V gene's germline CDR1 is SEHNR and CDR2 FQNEAQ (reference sequence). V lost 10 bases, J lost 1 base, and 25 bases lay in between. The CDR3 DNA sequence: TGTGCCACCCCTCCGCCGACCGTGGCGGGTACCCAAGAGACCCAGTACTTC. The encoded protein is CATPPPTVAGTQETQYF.

V gene TRBV4-1 combines with J gene TRBJ1-6; perhaps TRBD1 as D (5 bases). The germline V gene encodes CDR1 MGHRA and CDR2 YSYEKL. The CDR3 is 20 amino acids. Trimming pared 4 bases from V and 6 bases from J, leaving 28 bases between. CDR3 DNA: TGCGCCAGCAGCCTACGCACCCCAGACAGCATCCCTCTTCCTAATTCACCCCTCCACTTT. Translated: CASSLRTPDSIPLPNSPLHF.

V and J are TRBV11-3 and TRBJ2-2, with D perhaps TRBD2 (6 bases). V dropped 0 bases and J dropped 4 bases, with 15 bases sitting between them. The CDR3 runs 17 residues. The germline V gene has CDR1 SGHNT and CDR2 YENEEA. The CDR3 nucleotides read TGTGCCAGCAGCTTAGAATTCGCTAGCGTCGGCACCGGGGAGCTGTTTTTT. It specifies CASSLEFASVGTGELFF.

V and J are TRBV19 and TRBJ2-1, with 8 positions matching TRBD1. Germline CDR1 and CDR2: LNHDA and SQIVND (reference sequence). This CDR3 is 14 amino acids long. The J segment lost 8 bases and the V segment lost 4 bases, leaving 7 bases of the junction unmatched. The CDR3 coding sequence is TGTGCCAGTAGTAGCGGACAGGGAACCCATGAGCAGTTCTTC. Translated: CASSSGQGTHEQFF.

V gene TRBV5-1 combines with J gene TRBJ2-1; TRBD2 is a possible D gene (6 bases). Trimming shortened V by 1 base and J by 7 bases, and 12 bases separated the two germline ends. Per the germline V gene, CDR1 is SGHRS and CDR2 is YFSETQ. CDR3 size: 14 residues. CDR3 nucleotides: TGCGCCAGCAGCTTGAGTCCAGGGAGGAATGAGCAGTTCTTC. It encodes CASSLSPGRNEQFF.

For the CDR3, the DNA is TGCAGCGTTGATGGGCACCGAGCTAACTATGGCTACACCTTC. Residues: CSVDGHRANYGYTF. The V gene is TRBV29-1, the J gene TRBJ1-2; no firm D call. The V end lost 3 bases, the J end lost 0 bases, and 11 bases lay between the germline ends. CDR3 length: 14 amino acids. Germline V lookup: CDR1 SQVTM, CDR2 ANQGSEA.

The chain carries TRBV10-2 and TRBJ2-2; 9 bases align to TRBD2. CDR1 WSHSY and CDR2 SAAADI come from the germline V gene. The CDR3 loop spans 14 amino acids. J was trimmed by 4 bases and V by 10 bases; bases with no gene match: 7. CDR3: CATVAGVSTGELFF. In DNA form, the CDR3 reads TGCGCCACCGTAGCGGGAGTTTCCACCGGGGAGCTGTTTTTT.

The chain joins TRBV11-2 to TRBJ2-7; 15 bases are a match to TRBD2. The CDR3 runs 17 residues. Losses at the gene ends were 1 base for V and 7 bases for J; bases not matched to a gene: 8. Germline-derived CDR1 and CDR2 are SGHAT and FQNNGV. The DNA of the CDR3 is TGTGCCAGCAGCTTAGCGGGGGGACTAGCGGGAGGTCGGGAGCAGTACTTC. This gives the protein CASSLAGGLAGGREQYF. Based on the CDR3 plus reference TRBV11-2 and TRBJ2-7, the full variable domain is EAGVAQSPRYKIIEKRQSVAFWCNPISGHATLYWYQQILGQGPKLLIQFQNNGVVDDSQLPKDRFSAERLKGVDSTLKIQPAKLEDSAVYLCASSLAGGLAGGREQYFGPGTRLTVT.

The chain couples TRBV5-4 to TRBJ2-7; no clear D gene. The germline V gene encodes CDR1 SGHNT and CDR2 YYREEE (reference sequence). Trimming removed 0 bases at V and 3 bases at J, with 7 bases between. The CDR3 loop spans 13 amino acids. DNA for the CDR3: TGTGCCAGCAGCTTGGGGCCGGGCTACGAGCAGTACTTC. It yields the protein CASSLGPGYEQYF.

This clone came up a few times. The gene calls are TRBV7-2 and TRBJ2-2; D may be TRBD2 (5 bases). Germline loops: CDR1 SGHTA, CDR2 FQGNSA. V dropped 5 bases and J dropped 5 bases, with 15 bases sitting between them. The CDR3 spans 15 residues. The CDR3 coding sequence is TGTGCCAGCAGCACTCGTACAAGGAGGACCGGGGAGCTGTTTTTT. This gives the protein CASSTRTRRTGELFF.

The rearrangement links TRBV5-1 to TRBJ2-7, with TRBD1 matching 11 bases. V shed 5 bases and J 3 bases; nucleotides not matched to a gene: 7. The germline V gene encodes CDR1 SGHRS and CDR2 YFSETQ. The CDR3 length is 15 residues. This CDR3 reads CASRLIGTGGYEQYF. DNA of the CDR3: TGCGCCAGCAGACTCATAGGGACAGGGGGCTACGAGCAGTACTTC. Variable domain in full (rest from reference TRBV5-1 and TRBJ2-7): KAGVTQTPRYLIKTRGQQVTLSCSPISGHRSVSWYQQTPGQGLQFLFEYFSETQRNKGNFPGRFSGRQFSNSRSEMNVSTLELGDSALYLCASRLIGTGGYEQYFGPGTRLTVT.

This rearrangement joins TRBV5-8 to TRBJ1-1; D unresolved. The CDR3 extends over 14 amino acids. Germline CDR1 reads SGHTS; CDR2 reads YDEGEE. The V end was cut by 0 bases, the J end by 6 bases, with 12 bases between. Written as DNA, the CDR3 is TGTGCCAGCAGCTTGGTTGAGGAAACGGCTGAAGCTTTCTTT. This sequence encodes CASSLVEETAEAFF.

This chain joins TRBV2 and TRBJ2-5, with D perhaps TRBD2 (6 bases). The CDR3 extends over 15 amino acids. The V end lost 6 bases, the J end lost 5 bases, and 19 bases lay between the germline ends. Germline V CDR1 and CDR2: SNHLY, FYNNEI. CDR3 in amino acids: CASSRGFATGETQYF. The CDR3 DNA follows: TGTGCCAGCAGCCGGGGGTTTGCCACGGGTGAGACCCAGTACTTC.

This chain uses TRBV27 with TRBJ2-3, with 9 bases matching TRBD2. The CDR3 sequence is 16 residues long. CDR1 is MNHEY and CDR2 is SMNVEV in the germline V gene (reference sequence). Losses at the gene ends were 4 bases for V and 3 bases for J; bases not matched to a gene: 8. The DNA for the CDR3 is TGTGCCAGCAGTTCACTAGCGGGCCTGAATACAGATACGCAGTATTTT. As protein: CASSSLAGLNTDTQYF.

The V and J genes are TRBV20-1 and TRBJ2-1; D is uncertain. The germline gives CDR1 DFQATT, CDR2 SNEGSKA (reference sequence). Trimming stripped 3 bases from V and 0 bases from J, with 12 bases between. The CDR3 contains 15 residues. The CDR3 region has the DNA TGCAGTGCTAGTTATGCGGCCAACTCCTACAATGAGCAGTTCTTC. It encodes CSASYAANSYNEQFF.